The rows below give T cell receptor beta chains drawn from one sample of a study of monozygotic twins with inflammatory bowel disease. TCRdb reanalyzed the 5' RACE reads and collapses them to one entry per CDR3 protein, without DNA. The sample table sets out more than 300,000 distinct CDR3 sequences. The sample was blood. The receptors shown here come from a human donor with ulcerative colitis or Crohn's disease, or a healthy co-twin of an affected twin (not recorded which). CDR3s include the opening cysteine and the closing phenylalanine or tryptophan. Fields, in order: V gene, J gene, CDR3 protein.

v_gene: TRBV4-1
j_gene: TRBJ1-1
CDR3aa: CASSQLQGGTEAFF

v_gene: TRBV12-3/TRBV12-4
j_gene: TRBJ2-7
CDR3aa: CASSWGGEQYF

v_gene: TRBV18
j_gene: TRBJ1-6
CDR3aa: CASSPYMAGSSPLHF

v_gene: TRBV20-1
j_gene: TRBJ1-5
CDR3aa: CSASHKSNQPQHF

v_gene: TRBV12-3/TRBV12-4
j_gene: TRBJ2-2
CDR3aa: CASSLVGLAGATGELFF

v_gene: TRBV5-1
j_gene: TRBJ2-3
CDR3aa: CASSLTALSTDTQYF

v_gene: TRBV9
j_gene: TRBJ2-5
CDR3aa: CASSKSGSQETQYF

v_gene: TRBV12-3/TRBV12-4
j_gene: TRBJ2-3
CDR3aa: CASSSYGPTDTQYF

v_gene: TRBV7-2
j_gene: TRBJ2-3
CDR3aa: CASSLAVDTQYF

v_gene: TRBV5-8
j_gene: TRBJ2-3
CDR3aa: CASSLLGGGGYF

v_gene: TRBV5-1
j_gene: TRBJ2-5
CDR3aa: CASSRQGTRQETQYF

v_gene: TRBV30
j_gene: TRBJ2-4
CDR3aa: CAWTQEHIGAKNIQYF

v_gene: TRBV11-2
j_gene: TRBJ2-5
CDR3aa: CASSLAGFQETQYF

v_gene: TRBV20-1
j_gene: TRBJ1-1
CDR3aa: CSAPPVTEAFF

v_gene: TRBV3-1
j_gene: TRBJ2-4
CDR3aa: CASRHHATSGGPGGNIQYF

v_gene: TRBV5-6
j_gene: TRBJ2-7
CDR3aa: CASSLWTSGGTYEQYF

v_gene: TRBV20-1
j_gene: TRBJ1-2
CDR3aa: CSAPGQGRGYTF

v_gene: TRBV4-3
j_gene: TRBJ1-4
CDR3aa: CASSQDSRAAYWEKLFF

v_gene: TRBV7-2
j_gene: TRBJ2-7
CDR3aa: CASSLDRGPSYEQYF

v_gene: TRBV12-3/TRBV12-4
j_gene: TRBJ2-1
CDR3aa: CASSPGPSVGNEQFF

v_gene: TRBV21-1
j_gene: TRBJ2-3
CDR3aa: CASSKIPQGDTQYF

v_gene: TRBV20-1
j_gene: TRBJ2-1
CDR3aa: CSARDMRGGLYNEQFF

v_gene: TRBV21-1
j_gene: TRBJ1-2
CDR3aa: CASSSRRQAYTF

v_gene: TRBV7-8
j_gene: TRBJ2-1
CDR3aa: CASSLARGGAYNEQFF

v_gene: TRBV28
j_gene: TRBJ2-2
CDR3aa: CASSFQGSGGELFF

v_gene: TRBV12-3/TRBV12-4
j_gene: TRBJ2-3
CDR3aa: CASKDDSTDTQYF

v_gene: TRBV6-5
j_gene: TRBJ2-1
CDR3aa: CASSYSNRGGEQFF

v_gene: TRBV10-2
j_gene: TRBJ2-7
CDR3aa: CASFGRYEQYF

v_gene: TRBV11-2
j_gene: TRBJ2-1
CDR3aa: CASSLASGGYNEQFF

v_gene: TRBV24-1
j_gene: TRBJ2-7
CDR3aa: CATSVTGGTQVPYEQYF

v_gene: TRBV2
j_gene: TRBJ1-5
CDR3aa: CASRTVTGNQPQHF

v_gene: TRBV18
j_gene: TRBJ2-2
CDR3aa: CASSPPGQTWELFF

v_gene: TRBV5-1
j_gene: TRBJ2-5
CDR3aa: CASSIKGGGETQYF

v_gene: TRBV3-1
j_gene: TRBJ1-6
CDR3aa: CASSHGSGELHF

v_gene: TRBV5-6
j_gene: TRBJ2-5
CDR3aa: CASSLASGTSWETQYF

v_gene: TRBV18
j_gene: TRBJ2-7
CDR3aa: CASSTRRQGSGEQYF

v_gene: TRBV5-1
j_gene: TRBJ2-1
CDR3aa: CASSLDPSLAGPNEQFF

v_gene: TRBV3-1
j_gene: TRBJ2-7
CDR3aa: CASSQEADYEQYF

v_gene: TRBV30
j_gene: TRBJ2-1
CDR3aa: CAWSPGSYSYNEQFF

v_gene: TRBV20-1
j_gene: TRBJ2-3
CDR3aa: CSASGGGSTTDTQYF

v_gene: TRBV9
j_gene: TRBJ1-2
CDR3aa: CASSVAIDGYGYTF

v_gene: TRBV6-5
j_gene: TRBJ1-6
CDR3aa: CASSYSDRANSPLHF

v_gene: TRBV29-1
j_gene: TRBJ2-1
CDR3aa: CSVAKLAGVGSYNEQFF

v_gene: TRBV20-1
j_gene: TRBJ1-6
CDR3aa: CSARVPLRDRPSSYNSPLHF

v_gene: TRBV4-3
j_gene: TRBJ2-7
CDR3aa: CASSQGGPSPRPGAHEQYF

v_gene: TRBV18
j_gene: TRBJ2-2
CDR3aa: CASSPTAQNTGELFF

v_gene: TRBV5-1
j_gene: TRBJ1-6
CDR3aa: CASSSDLLGNSPLHF

v_gene: TRBV19
j_gene: TRBJ2-1
CDR3aa: CASRTTGGGYYNEQFF

v_gene: TRBV28
j_gene: TRBJ1-6
CDR3aa: CASSSGRRDSPLHF

v_gene: TRBV9
j_gene: TRBJ2-1
CDR3aa: CASSRDSTYNEQFF

v_gene: TRBV3-1
j_gene: TRBJ1-1
CDR3aa: CASQARGMNTEAFF

v_gene: TRBV11-1
j_gene: TRBJ2-1
CDR3aa: CASSLQTGGYGEQFF

v_gene: TRBV10-3
j_gene: TRBJ1-1
CDR3aa: CAISTVGDEAFF

v_gene: TRBV20-1
j_gene: TRBJ2-7
CDR3aa: CSARGPRGHEQYF